The present entry profiles one TCR beta chain with its context. Its matching antigen is unknown. The data derive from a study of CD8+ T cells in alopecia areata. At the level of the study: Each day, treated patients took oral tofacitinib twice, at 5 to 10 mg per dose. General study points: Numerous clones, expanded in lesions, remained in scalp and blood during tofacitinib.

RNA, once extracted, was reverse transcribed into cDNA for use as the sequencing template. Data came from immunoSEQ multiplex PCR; TCRdb stores just in-frame clones and leaves some out. The sample records 42,000 or so clones, over 85% being singletons. Germline CDR1 reads LGHNA; CDR2 reads YSLEER. This CDR3 region has 16 residues. Deletions cut 0 bases from V and 2 bases from J, with 14 bases between. Indicated treatment: oral pan-JAK inhibitor, 5-10 mg twice daily. This sequence originates from a human donor with alopecia areata. Source: CD8+ T cells sorted from blood, taken at week 24, from a patient treated with tofacitinib. This chain joins TRBV4-3 and TRBJ2-7, with D uncertain. The CDR3 bases are TGCGCCAGCAGCCAAGATCCCCCCCCACCTACCTACGAGCAGTACTTC. Residues: CASSQDPPPPTYEQYF.